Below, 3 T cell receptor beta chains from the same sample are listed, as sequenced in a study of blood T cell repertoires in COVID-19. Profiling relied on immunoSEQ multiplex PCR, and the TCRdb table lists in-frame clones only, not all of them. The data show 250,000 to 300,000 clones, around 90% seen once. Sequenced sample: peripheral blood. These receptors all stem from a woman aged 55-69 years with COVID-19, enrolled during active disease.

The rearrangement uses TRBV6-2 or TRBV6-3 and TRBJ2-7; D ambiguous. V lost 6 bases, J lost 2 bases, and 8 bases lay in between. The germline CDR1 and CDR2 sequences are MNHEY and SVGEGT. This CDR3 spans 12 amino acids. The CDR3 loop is CASSPLTYEQYF. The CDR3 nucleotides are TGTGCCAGCAGCCCTCTTACCTACGAGCAGTACTTC.

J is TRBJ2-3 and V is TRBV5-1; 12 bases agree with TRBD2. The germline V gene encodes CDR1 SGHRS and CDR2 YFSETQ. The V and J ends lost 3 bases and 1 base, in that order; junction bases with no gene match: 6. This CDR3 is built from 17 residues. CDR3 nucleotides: TGCGCCAGCAGCTCACGGACTAGCGGGGTAGGCACAGATACGCAGTATTTT. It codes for CASSSRTSGVGTDTQYF.

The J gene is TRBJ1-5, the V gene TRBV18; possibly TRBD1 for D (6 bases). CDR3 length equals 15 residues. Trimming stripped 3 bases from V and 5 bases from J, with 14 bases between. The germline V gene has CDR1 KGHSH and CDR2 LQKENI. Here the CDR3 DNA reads TGTGCCAGCTCACCCCGTGGGGGCTACGATCAGCCCCAGCATTTT. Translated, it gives CASSPRGGYDQPQHF.